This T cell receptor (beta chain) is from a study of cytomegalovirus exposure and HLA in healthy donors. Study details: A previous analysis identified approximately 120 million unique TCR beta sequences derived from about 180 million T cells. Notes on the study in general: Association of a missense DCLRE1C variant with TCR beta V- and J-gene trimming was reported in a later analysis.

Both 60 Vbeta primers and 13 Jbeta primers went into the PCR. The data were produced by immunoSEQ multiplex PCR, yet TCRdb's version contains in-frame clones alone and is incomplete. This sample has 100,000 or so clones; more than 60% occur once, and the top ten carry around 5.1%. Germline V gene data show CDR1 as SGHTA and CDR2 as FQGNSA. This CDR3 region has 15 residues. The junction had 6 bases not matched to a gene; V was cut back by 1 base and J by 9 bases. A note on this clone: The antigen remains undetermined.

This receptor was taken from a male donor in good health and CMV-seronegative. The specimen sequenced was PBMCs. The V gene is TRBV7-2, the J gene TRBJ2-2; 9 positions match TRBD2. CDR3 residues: CASSLGASGIRELFF. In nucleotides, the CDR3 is TGTGCCAGCAGCTTAGGGGCTAGCGGGATCCGGGAGCTGTTTTTT. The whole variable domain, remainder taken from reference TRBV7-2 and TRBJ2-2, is GAGVSQSPSNKVTEKGKDVELRCDPISGHTALYWYRQSLGQGLEFLIYFQGNSAPDKSGLPSDRFSAERTGGSVSTLTIQRTQQEDSAVYLCASSLGASGIRELFFGEGSRLTVL.